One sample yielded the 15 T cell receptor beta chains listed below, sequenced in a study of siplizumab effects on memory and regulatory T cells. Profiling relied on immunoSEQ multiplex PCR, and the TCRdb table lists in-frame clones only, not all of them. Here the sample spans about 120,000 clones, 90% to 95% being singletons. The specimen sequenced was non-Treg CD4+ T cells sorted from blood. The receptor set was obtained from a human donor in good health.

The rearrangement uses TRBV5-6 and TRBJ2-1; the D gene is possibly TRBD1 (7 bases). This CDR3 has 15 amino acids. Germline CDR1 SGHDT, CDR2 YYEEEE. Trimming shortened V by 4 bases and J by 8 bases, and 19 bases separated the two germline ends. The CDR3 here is CASSPGDSSRDEQFF. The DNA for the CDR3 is TGTGCCAGCAGCCCGGGGGACAGTTCGAGGGATGAGCAGTTCTTC. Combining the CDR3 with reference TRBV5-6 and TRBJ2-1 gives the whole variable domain DAGVTQSPTHLIKTRGQQVTLRCSPKSGHDTVSWYQQALGQGPQFIFQYYEEEERQRGNFPDRFSGHQFPNYSSELNVNALLLGDSALYLCASSPGDSSRDEQFFGPGTRLTVL.

CDR3 bases: TGTGCCTGGAGTGGGACTAGCGGGAGTCCGGATACGCAGTATTTT. It yields the protein CAWSGTSGSPDTQYF. The chain carries TRBV30 and TRBJ2-3; TRBD2 agrees at 13 bases. Trimming cost V 1 base and J 6 bases; bases outside gene matches: 4. There are 15 residues in the CDR3. Germline V lookup: CDR1 GTSNPN, CDR2 SVGIG (reference sequence). The full variable domain, completed using reference TRBV30 and TRBJ2-3, is SQTIHQWPATLVQPVGSPLSLECTVEGTSNPNLYWYRQAAGRGLQLLFYSVGIGQISSEVPQNLSASRPQDRQFILSSKKLLLSDSGFYLCAWSGTSGSPDTQYFGPGTRLTVL.

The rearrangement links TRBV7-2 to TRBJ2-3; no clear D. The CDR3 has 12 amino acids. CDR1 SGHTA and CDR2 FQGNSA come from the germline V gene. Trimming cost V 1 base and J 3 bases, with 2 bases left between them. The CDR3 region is CASSLETDTQYF. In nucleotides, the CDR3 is TGTGCCAGCAGCTTAGAAACAGATACGCAGTATTTT.

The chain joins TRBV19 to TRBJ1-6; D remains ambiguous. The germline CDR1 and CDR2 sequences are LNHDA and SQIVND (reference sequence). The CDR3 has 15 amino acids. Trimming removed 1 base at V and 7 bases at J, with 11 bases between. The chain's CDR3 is CASSIVGLRNSPLHF. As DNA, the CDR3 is TGTGCCAGTAGTATAGTGGGGTTGAGAAATTCACCCCTCCACTTT.

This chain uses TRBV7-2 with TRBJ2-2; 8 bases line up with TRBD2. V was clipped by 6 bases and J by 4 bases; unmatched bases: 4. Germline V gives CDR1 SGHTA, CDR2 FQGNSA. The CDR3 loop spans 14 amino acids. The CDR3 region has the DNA TGTGCCAGCAGTCCCGGGACTAGCACCGGGGAGCTGTTTTTT. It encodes CASSPGTSTGELFF.

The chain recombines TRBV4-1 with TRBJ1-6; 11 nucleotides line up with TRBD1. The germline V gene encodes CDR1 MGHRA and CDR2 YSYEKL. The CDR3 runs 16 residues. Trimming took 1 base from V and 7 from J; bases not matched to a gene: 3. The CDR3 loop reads CASSQGGDRGNSPLHF. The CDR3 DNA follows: TGCGCCAGCAGCCAAGGGGGGGACAGGGGGAATTCACCCCTCCACTTT.

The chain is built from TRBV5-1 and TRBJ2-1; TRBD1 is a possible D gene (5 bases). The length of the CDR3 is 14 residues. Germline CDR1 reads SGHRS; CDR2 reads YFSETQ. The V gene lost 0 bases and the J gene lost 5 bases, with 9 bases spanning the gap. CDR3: CASSLGADNNEQFF. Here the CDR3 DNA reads TGCGCCAGCAGCTTGGGGGCGGACAACAATGAGCAGTTCTTC.

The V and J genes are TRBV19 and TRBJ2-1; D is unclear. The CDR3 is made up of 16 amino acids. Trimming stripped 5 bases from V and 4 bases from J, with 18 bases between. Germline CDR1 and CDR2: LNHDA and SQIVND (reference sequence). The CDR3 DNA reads TGTGCCAGTAGTCCAAAAGGAGATTGGAGATACAATGAGCAGTTCTTC. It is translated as CASSPKGDWRYNEQFF.

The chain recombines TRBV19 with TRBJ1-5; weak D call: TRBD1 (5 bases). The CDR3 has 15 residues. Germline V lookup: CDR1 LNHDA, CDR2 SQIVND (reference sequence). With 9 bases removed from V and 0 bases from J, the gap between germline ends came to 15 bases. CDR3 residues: CASRDEGYSNQPQHF. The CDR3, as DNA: TGTGCCAGCCGGGACGAGGGTTATAGCAATCAGCCCCAGCATTTT.

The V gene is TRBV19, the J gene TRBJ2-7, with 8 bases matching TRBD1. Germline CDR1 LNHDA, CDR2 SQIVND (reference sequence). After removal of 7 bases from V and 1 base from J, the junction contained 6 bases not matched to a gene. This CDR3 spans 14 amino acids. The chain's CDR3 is CASTGQGLSYEQYF. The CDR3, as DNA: TGTGCCAGTACCGGACAGGGCCTATCCTACGAGCAGTACTTC.

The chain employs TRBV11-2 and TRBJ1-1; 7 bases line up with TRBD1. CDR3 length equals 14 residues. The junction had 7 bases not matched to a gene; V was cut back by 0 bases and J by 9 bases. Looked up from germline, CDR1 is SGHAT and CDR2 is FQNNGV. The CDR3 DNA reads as TGTGCCAGCAGCTTAGAAGGGGGCGTCTCGAAAGCTTTCTTT. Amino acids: CASSLEGGVSKAFF.

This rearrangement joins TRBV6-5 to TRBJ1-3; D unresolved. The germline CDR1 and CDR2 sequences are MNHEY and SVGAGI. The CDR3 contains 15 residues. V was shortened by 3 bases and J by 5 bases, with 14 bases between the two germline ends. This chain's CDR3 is CASSYSPGFRNTIYF. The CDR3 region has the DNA TGTGCCAGCAGTTATTCCCCGGGTTTTAGAAACACCATATATTTT.

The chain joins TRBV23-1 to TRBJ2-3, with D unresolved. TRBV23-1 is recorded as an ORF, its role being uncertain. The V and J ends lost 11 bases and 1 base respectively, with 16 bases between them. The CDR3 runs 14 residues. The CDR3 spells CAPVLGGRTDTQYF. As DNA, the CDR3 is TGCGCCCCCGTGCTAGGTGGGCGCACAGATACGCAGTATTTT.

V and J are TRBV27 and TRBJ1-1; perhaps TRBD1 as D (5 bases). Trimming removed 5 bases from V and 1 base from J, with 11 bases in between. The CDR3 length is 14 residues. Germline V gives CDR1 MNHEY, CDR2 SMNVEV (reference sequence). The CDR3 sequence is CASSPETGNTEAFF. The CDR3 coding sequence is TGTGCCAGCAGTCCTGAAACAGGGAACACTGAAGCTTTCTTT.

In DNA, the CDR3 is TGTGCCAGCAGCTTAGCCTCGGGGGCGGTTTATGGCTACACCTTC. This encodes CASSLASGAVYGYTF. The V gene is TRBV7-6, the J gene TRBJ1-2, with D possibly being TRBD1 (6 bases). Germline-derived CDR1 and CDR2 are SGHVS and FNYEAQ. This CDR3 region has 15 residues. V was trimmed by 0 bases and J by 5 bases, leaving 13 bases between them.